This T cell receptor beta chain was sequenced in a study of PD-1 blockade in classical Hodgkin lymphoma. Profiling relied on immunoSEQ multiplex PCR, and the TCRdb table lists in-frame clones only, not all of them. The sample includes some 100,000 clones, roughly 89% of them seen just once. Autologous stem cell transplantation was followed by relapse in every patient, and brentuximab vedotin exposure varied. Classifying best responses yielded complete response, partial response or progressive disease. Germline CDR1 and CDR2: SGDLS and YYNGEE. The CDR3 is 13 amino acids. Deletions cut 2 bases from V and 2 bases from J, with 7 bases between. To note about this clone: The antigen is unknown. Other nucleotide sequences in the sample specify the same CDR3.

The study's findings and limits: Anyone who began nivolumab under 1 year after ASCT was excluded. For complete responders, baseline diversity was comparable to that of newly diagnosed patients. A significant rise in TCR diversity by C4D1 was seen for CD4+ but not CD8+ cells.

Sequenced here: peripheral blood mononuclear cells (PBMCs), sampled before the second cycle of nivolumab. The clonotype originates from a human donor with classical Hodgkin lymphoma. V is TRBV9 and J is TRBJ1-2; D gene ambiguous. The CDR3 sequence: CASSVGGNYGYTF. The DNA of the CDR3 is TGTGCCAGCAGCGTGGGAGGGAACTATGGCTACACCTTC.